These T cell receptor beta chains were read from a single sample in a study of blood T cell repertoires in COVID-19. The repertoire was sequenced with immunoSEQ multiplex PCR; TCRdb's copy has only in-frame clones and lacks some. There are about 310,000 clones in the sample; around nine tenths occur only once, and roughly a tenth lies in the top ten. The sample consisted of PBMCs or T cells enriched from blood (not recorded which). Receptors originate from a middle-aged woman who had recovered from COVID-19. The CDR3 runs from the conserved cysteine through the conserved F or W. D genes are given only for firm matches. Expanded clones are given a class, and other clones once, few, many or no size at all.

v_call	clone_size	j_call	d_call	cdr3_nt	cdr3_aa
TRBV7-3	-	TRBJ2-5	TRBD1	TGTGCCAGCAGCTCCGGGGACAGGGAGGGGGAGACCCAGTACTTC	CASSSGDREGETQYF
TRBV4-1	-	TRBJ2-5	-	TGCGCCAGCAGCCAAGAGCCAGGAGAGACCCAGTACTTC	CASSQEPGETQYF
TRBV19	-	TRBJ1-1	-	TGTGCCAGTAGCACACGGGGGTCGGACACTGAAGCTTTCTTT	CASSTRGSDTEAFF
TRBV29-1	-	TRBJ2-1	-	TGCAGCGTTGGACTAGACTATGAGCAGTTCTTC	CSVGLDYEQFF
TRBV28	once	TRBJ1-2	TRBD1	TGTGCCAGCAGACAGGGGAGTGGCTATGGCTACACCTTC	CASRQGSGYGYTF
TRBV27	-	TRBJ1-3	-	TGTGCCAGCAGGGAGTTCTCTGGAAACACCATATATTTT	CASREFSGNTIYF
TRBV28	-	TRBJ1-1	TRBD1	TGTGCCAGCAGTTCTCCCGGGACAGGGGGGACTTCGGCTTTCTTT	CASSSPGTGGTSAFF
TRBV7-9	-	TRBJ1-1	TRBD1	TGTGCCAGCAGCCAACGACAGGGGGCATGGATCACTGAAGCTTTCTTT	CASSQRQGAWITEAFF
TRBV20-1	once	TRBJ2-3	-	TGCAGTGCTAGTTGGCGGGCATCCAGCACAGATACGCAGTATTTT	CSASWRASSTDTQYF
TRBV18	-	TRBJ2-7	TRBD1	TGTGCCAGCCTTACAGGGGATGAGCAGTACTTC	CASLTGDEQYF
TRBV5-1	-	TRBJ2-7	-	TGCGCCAGCAGCTTCGGGGATGCCTACGAGCAGTACTTC	CASSFGDAYEQYF
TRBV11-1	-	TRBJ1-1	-	TGTGCCAGCAGATCCTATATGGCTGAAGCTTTCTTT	CASRSYMAEAFF
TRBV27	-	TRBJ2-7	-	TGTGCCAGCAGCCTGTCAGCAGGGGCCTACGAGCAGTACTTC	CASSLSAGAYEQYF
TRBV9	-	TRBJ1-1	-	TGTGCCAGCAGCGTAGCCCCAGGCGGGACGATTGTGGCCCCGAACACTGAAGCTTTCTTT	CASSVAPGGTIVAPNTEAFF
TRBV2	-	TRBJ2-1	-	TGTGCCAGCGAGCGGGTCTTAGGCGAGCAGTTCTTC	CASERVLGEQFF
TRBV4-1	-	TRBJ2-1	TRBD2	TGCGCCAGCAGCCAAGGCTTGGGGAGGGAGTTGGGCAATGAGCAGTTCTTC	CASSQGLGRELGNEQFF
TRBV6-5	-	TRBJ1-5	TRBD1	TGTGCCAGCAGACCGGACAGGGCTCAGCCCCAGCATTTT	CASRPDRAQPQHF
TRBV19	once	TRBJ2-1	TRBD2	TGTGCCAGTAGTCTCGGGACTAGTCACAATGAGCAGTTCTTC	CASSLGTSHNEQFF
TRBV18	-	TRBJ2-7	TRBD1	TGTGCCAGCTCACCGCCCCTCGGGGACAGCTACGAGCAGTACTTC	CASSPPLGDSYEQYF
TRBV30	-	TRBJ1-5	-	TGTGCCTTTTACTGGGGGGGGCAGCCCCAGCATTTT	CAFYWGGQPQHF
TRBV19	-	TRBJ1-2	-	TGTGCCAGTAGTTCCTCTGCGGGTCGGAGCTATGGCTACACCTTC	CASSSSAGRSYGYTF
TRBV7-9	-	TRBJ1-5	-	TGTGCCAGCAGCAAAACCGGGGATCAGCCCCAGCATTTT	CASSKTGDQPQHF
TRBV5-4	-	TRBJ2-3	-	TGTGCCAGCAGCTTGGACTCGGTACCAAGCACAGATACGCAGTATTTT	CASSLDSVPSTDTQYF
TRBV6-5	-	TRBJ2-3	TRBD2	TGTGCCACCGCTGGGCGGGAGGGCCGTGGGGATACGCAGTATTTT	CATAGREGRGDTQYF